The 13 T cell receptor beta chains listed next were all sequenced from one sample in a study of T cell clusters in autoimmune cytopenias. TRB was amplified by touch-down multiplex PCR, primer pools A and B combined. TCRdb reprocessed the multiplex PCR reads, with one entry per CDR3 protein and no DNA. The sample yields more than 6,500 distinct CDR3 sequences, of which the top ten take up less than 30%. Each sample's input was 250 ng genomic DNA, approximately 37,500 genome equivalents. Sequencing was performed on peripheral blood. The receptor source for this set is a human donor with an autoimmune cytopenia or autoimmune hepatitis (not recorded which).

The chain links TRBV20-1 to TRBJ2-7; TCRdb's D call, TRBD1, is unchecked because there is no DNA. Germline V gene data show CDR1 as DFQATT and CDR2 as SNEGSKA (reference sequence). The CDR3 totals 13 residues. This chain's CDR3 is CSARGLGGYEQYF.

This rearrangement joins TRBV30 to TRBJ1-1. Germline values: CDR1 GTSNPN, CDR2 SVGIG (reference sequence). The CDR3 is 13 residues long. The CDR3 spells CAWGGVLNTEDFF.

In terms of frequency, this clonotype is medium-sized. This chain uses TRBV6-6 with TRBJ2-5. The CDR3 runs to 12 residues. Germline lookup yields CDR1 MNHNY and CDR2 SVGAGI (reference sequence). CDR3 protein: CASSPVGETQYF.

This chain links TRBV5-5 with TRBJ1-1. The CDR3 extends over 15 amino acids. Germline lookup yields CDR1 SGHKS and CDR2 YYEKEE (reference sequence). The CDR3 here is CASSLSWRGNTEAFF.

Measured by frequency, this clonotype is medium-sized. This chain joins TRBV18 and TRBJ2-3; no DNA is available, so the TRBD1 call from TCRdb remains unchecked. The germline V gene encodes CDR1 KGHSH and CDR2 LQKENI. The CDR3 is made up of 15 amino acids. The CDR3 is CASSLWTGGADTQYF.

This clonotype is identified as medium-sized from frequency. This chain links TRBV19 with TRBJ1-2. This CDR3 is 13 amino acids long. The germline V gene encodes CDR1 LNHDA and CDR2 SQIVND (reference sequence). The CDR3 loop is CASSTGANYGYTF. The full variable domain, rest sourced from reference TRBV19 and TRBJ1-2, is DGGITQSPKYLFRKEGQNVTLSCEQNLNHDAMYWYRQDPGQGLRLIYYSQIVNDFQKGDIAEGYSVSREKKESFPLTVTSAQKNPTAFYLCASSTGANYGYTFGSGTRLTVV.

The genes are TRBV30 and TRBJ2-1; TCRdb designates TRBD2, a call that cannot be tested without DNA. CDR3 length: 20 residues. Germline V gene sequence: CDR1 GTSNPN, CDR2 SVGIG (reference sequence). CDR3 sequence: CAWSVGRAGTSGSLSLNLFF. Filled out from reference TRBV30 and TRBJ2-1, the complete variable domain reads SQTIHQWPATLVQPVGSPLSLECTVEGTSNPNLYWYRQAAGRGLQLLFYSVGIGQISSEVPQNLSASRPQDRQFILSSKKLLLSDSGFYLCAWSVGRAGTSGSLSLNLFFGPGTRLTVL.

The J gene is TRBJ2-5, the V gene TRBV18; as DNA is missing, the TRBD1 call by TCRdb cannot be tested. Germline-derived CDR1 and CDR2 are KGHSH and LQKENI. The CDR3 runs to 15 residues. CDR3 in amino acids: CASSPPGTKKETQYF.

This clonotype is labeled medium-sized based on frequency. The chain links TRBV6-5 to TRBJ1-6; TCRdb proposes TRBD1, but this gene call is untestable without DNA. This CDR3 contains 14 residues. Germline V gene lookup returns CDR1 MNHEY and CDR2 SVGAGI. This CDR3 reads CASSLMGGNSPLHF.

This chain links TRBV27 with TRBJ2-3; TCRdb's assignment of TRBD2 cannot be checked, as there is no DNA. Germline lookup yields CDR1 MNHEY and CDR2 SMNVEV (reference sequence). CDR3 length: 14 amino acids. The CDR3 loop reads CASSLSPGGNTQYF.

The CDR3 protein is CASTESDSYEQYF. The chain has TRBV28 and TRBJ2-7. The CDR3 is 13 amino acids. Germline CDR1 MDHEN, CDR2 SYDVKM.

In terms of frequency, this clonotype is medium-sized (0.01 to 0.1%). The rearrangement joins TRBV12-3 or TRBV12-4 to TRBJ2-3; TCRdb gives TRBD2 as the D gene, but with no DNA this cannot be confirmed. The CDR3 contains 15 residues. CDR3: CASSLGTRRTDTQYF.

CDR3 loop: CATSRAEADWDEQFF. The chain joins TRBV15 to TRBJ2-1; TCRdb lists TRBD2, though no DNA is available to test this call. The CDR3 has 15 residues. Germline values: CDR1 LNHNV, CDR2 YYDKDF (reference sequence).